The 16 T cell receptor beta chains listed next were all sequenced from one sample in a study of OX40 agonist ivuxolimab in advanced cancers. Here immunoSEQ multiplex PCR was the method, and the copy in TCRdb shows in-frame clones only, minus some. The profile shows some 100,000 clones, around 84% of them singletons. The sample here was CD4+ or CD8+ T cells sorted from blood, taken in a trial of the OX40 agonist ivuxolimab. The receptors come from an adult with an advanced solid tumor such as melanoma, head and neck, liver or kidney cancer.

The chain carries TRBV9 and TRBJ2-5; TRBD2 matches at 12 bases. V trimming: 3 bases; J trimming: 1 base; junction bases outside the gene matches: 10. This CDR3 contains 18 residues. Germline loops: CDR1 SGDLS, CDR2 YYNGEE. The CDR3 coding sequence is TGTGCCAGCAGCGCGTTGACTAGCGGGGGCCCAACCCAAGAGACCCAGTACTTC. Translating it yields CASSALTSGGPTQETQYF.

This chain links TRBV5-6 with TRBJ2-5; possible D gene TRBD1, 5 bases. The V end lost 0 bases, the J end lost 1 base, and 13 bases lay between the germline ends. The CDR3 extends over 16 amino acids. Germline lookup yields CDR1 SGHDT and CDR2 YYEEEE. CDR3 loop: CASSLGTGWIQETQYF. The CDR3 coding sequence is TGTGCCAGCAGCTTGGGAACAGGATGGATCCAAGAGACCCAGTACTTC.

The chain uses TRBV28 and TRBJ1-6; possible D gene TRBD1, 5 bases. CDR1 is MDHEN, CDR2 SYDVKM, per germline. This CDR3 spans 17 amino acids. The V end was cut by 5 bases, the J end by 9 bases, with 23 bases between. The CDR3 loop reads CASSHSLAAGSSSPLHF. The CDR3 DNA is TGTGCCAGCAGTCACTCCCTTGCGGCAGGGTCGAGTTCACCCCTCCACTTT.

The chain recombines TRBV4-1 with TRBJ1-1; D gene ambiguous. There are 16 residues in the CDR3. V lost 0 bases, J lost 6 bases, and 17 bases lay in between. Germline values: CDR1 MGHRA, CDR2 YSYEKL. CDR3 nucleotides: TGCGCCAGCAGCCAAGAGAATGACATATACGGGGCTGAAGCTTTCTTT. It translates to CASSQENDIYGAEAFF.

The chain joins TRBV19 to TRBJ1-6; unclear D gene. This CDR3 region has 13 residues. CDR1 and CDR2 (germline): LNHDA, SQIVND (reference sequence). V shed 10 bases and J shed 9 bases, with 16 bases lying between them. The CDR3 DNA follows: TGTGCCACCCAGGAGTCCCGGGGTTCACCCCTCCACTTT. It is translated as CATQESRGSPLHF.

V is TRBV18 and J is TRBJ1-2, with D possibly being TRBD1 (5 bases). The CDR3 consists of 13 residues. Trimming took off 3 bases at V and 2 bases at J, with 7 bases between the two ends. Germline V lookup: CDR1 KGHSH, CDR2 LQKENI. CDR3 coding DNA: TGTGCCAGCTCACCGGGGCAGAACTATGGCTACACCTTC. It translates to CASSPGQNYGYTF. The full variable domain, its missing parts supplied by reference TRBV18 and TRBJ1-2, is NAGVMQNPRHLVRRRGQEARLRCSPMKGHSHVYWYRQLPEEGLKFMVYLQKENIIDESGMPKERFSAEFPKEGPSILRIQQVVRGDSAAYFCASSPGQNYGYTFGSGTRLTVV.

The rearrangement links TRBV5-1 to TRBJ1-5; 9 nucleotides line up with TRBD1. CDR1 and CDR2 from the germline V gene are SGHRS and YFSETQ. This CDR3 has 16 amino acids. Germline trimming cut 3 bases from V and 4 bases from J; bases unmatched to any gene: 8. Here the CDR3 reads CASSSIQGAKNQPQHF. The DNA of the CDR3 is TGCGCCAGCAGCTCCATACAGGGGGCTAAAAATCAGCCCCAGCATTTT.

This clone has a handful of counts. The rearrangement links TRBV10-1 to TRBJ2-3; 12 bases fit TRBD2. The V and J ends lost 4 bases and 1 base, in that order; junction bases with no gene match: 0. The CDR3 loop spans 15 amino acids. Germline-derived CDR1 and CDR2 are WNHNN and SYGVQD (reference sequence). The CDR3 protein is CASSGLAGGTDTQYF. CDR3 bases: TGCGCCAGCAGTGGACTAGCGGGGGGCACAGATACGCAGTATTTT.

The chain recombines TRBV2 with TRBJ2-7; D gene ambiguous. This CDR3 contains 13 residues. Per germline, CDR1 SNHLY and CDR2 FYNNEI. The V end was cut by 4 bases, the J end by 5 bases, with 12 bases between. CDR3 region: CASSAGWPDEQYF. Here the CDR3 DNA reads TGTGCCAGCAGTGCGGGTTGGCCGGACGAGCAGTACTTC.

The chain employs TRBV2 and TRBJ1-1, with 12 bases lining up with TRBD1. J gave up 5 bases and V 5 bases, and 6 bases lay outside the gene matches. Germline V gene data show CDR1 as SNHLY and CDR2 as FYNNEI. The CDR3 contains 15 residues. This CDR3 reads CASSTQGQGATEAFF. The CDR3 nucleotides are TGTGCCAGCAGTACCCAGGGACAGGGGGCTACTGAAGCTTTCTTT. The full variable domain, in which reference TRBV2 and TRBJ1-1 provide the parts outside the CDR3, is EPEVTQTPSHQVTQMGQEVILRCVPISNHLYFYWYRQILGQKVEFLVSFYNNEISEKSEIFDDQFSVERPDGSNFTLKIRSTKLEDSAMYFCASSTQGQGATEAFFGQGTRLTVV.

The V call is TRBV5-4, the J call TRBJ2-1; 10 bases are shared with TRBD1. The germline V gene has CDR1 SGHNT and CDR2 YYREEE (reference sequence). J lost 5 bases, V lost 2 bases, and 4 bases had no gene match. The CDR3 has 15 amino acids. CDR3 region: CASSFRDRGHNEQFF. The DNA for the CDR3 is TGTGCCAGCAGCTTCCGGGACAGGGGTCACAATGAGCAGTTCTTC.

The chain is built from TRBV19 and TRBJ2-5, with D maybe TRBD1 (6 bases). There are 12 residues in the CDR3. CDR1 LNHDA and CDR2 SQIVND come from the germline V gene (reference sequence). V lost 2 bases and J lost 5, with 6 bases in between. The chain's CDR3 is CASSIQGETQYF. The CDR3 coding sequence is TGTGCCAGTAGTATACAGGGGGAGACCCAGTACTTC.

The chain combines TRBV5-1 with TRBJ1-1, with D maybe TRBD1 (5 bases). The CDR3 is made up of 14 amino acids. Germline V gene sequence: CDR1 SGHRS, CDR2 YFSETQ. Trimming took 4 bases from V and 0 from J, leaving 10 bases between them. The CDR3 DNA reads TGCGCCAGCAGCCCGGGGACGGTGAACACTGAAGCTTTCTTT. Its translation: CASSPGTVNTEAFF.

The V gene is TRBV6-6, the J gene TRBJ1-1; D is possibly TRBD1 (5 bases). V was trimmed by 6 bases and J by 1 base, leaving 9 bases between them. The CDR3 sequence is 13 residues long. Per the germline V gene, CDR1 is MNHNY and CDR2 is SVGAGI (reference sequence). As DNA, the CDR3 is TGTGCCAGCAGGAGGGACGCGAACACTGAAGCTTTCTTT. This translates into CASRRDANTEAFF.

V and J are TRBV6-1 and TRBJ1-1, with 8 bases that match TRBD1. The CDR3 has 15 residues. Germline values: CDR1 MNHNS, CDR2 SASEGT. The trim removed 6 bases at V and 1 base at J, leaving 7 bases unmatched. The CDR3 sequence is CASRAVTGGNTEAFF. The CDR3 nucleotides read TGTGCCAGCAGGGCAGTAACAGGGGGGAACACTGAAGCTTTCTTT.

This chain links TRBV7-3 with TRBJ2-1; a possible D gene is TRBD2 (5 bases). The germline CDR1 and CDR2 sequences are SGHTA and FQGTGA. CDR3 size: 14 residues. The V and J ends lost 5 bases and 0 bases respectively, with 8 bases between them. CDR3 bases: TGTGCCAGCAGCCTCCGGGGCTCCTACAATGAGCAGTTCTTC. Residues: CASSLRGSYNEQFF.